These 27 T cell receptor beta chains came from one sample sequenced in a study of blood T cell repertoires in COVID-19. Profiling relied on immunoSEQ multiplex PCR, and the TCRdb table lists in-frame clones only, not all of them. The repertoire holds about 330,000 clones, with around 87% as singletons. Sequenced material: PBMCs or T cells enriched from blood (not recorded which). These receptors were collected from a woman in her 30s who had recovered from COVID-19.

This clone came up a few times. V gene TRBV10-3 combines with J gene TRBJ2-3, with D unclear. This CDR3 contains 13 residues. From germline, CDR1 is ENHRY and CDR2 SYGVKD. The V end lost 3 bases, the J end lost 5 bases, and 9 bases lay between the germline ends. This CDR3 is CAISDNSGDTQYF. The CDR3 nucleotides read TGTGCCATCAGTGATAACTCGGGAGATACGCAGTATTTT.

The genes are TRBV7-9 and TRBJ1-2; the D is unclear. Trimming stripped 5 bases from V and 4 bases from J, with 11 bases between. The CDR3 has 13 residues. Germline V gives CDR1 SEHNR, CDR2 FQNEAQ (reference sequence). For the CDR3, the DNA is TGTGCCAGCAGCCCGAGTGGGCCCTATGGCTACACCTTC. Encoded protein: CASSPSGPYGYTF.

This clone has only a few counts. The chain joins TRBV29-1 to TRBJ1-2; TRBD1 matches 7 bases. The CDR3 extends over 14 amino acids. Germline trimming cut 4 bases from V and 4 bases from J; bases unmatched to any gene: 9. Germline CDR1 and CDR2: SQVTM and ANQGSEA. DNA for the CDR3: TGCAGCGTTGTGGGGGACAGCGCCTCCTATGGCTACACCTTC. Translating gives CSVVGDSASYGYTF.

This chain joins TRBV5-1 and TRBJ2-3; 11 nucleotides agree with TRBD2. The germline gives CDR1 SGHRS, CDR2 YFSETQ. With 4 bases clipped from V and 6 bases from J, the junction kept 4 bases outside the gene matches. CDR3 length: 14 amino acids. The CDR3 loop reads CASSPTSGEDTQYF. DNA of the CDR3: TGCGCCAGCAGCCCGACTAGCGGGGAGGATACGCAGTATTTT.

The gene calls are TRBV6-4 and TRBJ1-3, with D unclear. The CDR3 has 15 amino acids. Germline-derived CDR1 and CDR2 are MRHNA and SNTAGT. The V end lost 0 bases, the J end lost 0 bases, and 6 bases lay between the germline ends. CDR3 bases: TGTGCCAGCAGTGACTCTGGCTCCTCTGGAAACACCATATATTTT. Its protein is CASSDSGSSGNTIYF.

The count of this clone is one. CDR3 protein: CATAHLYEQYF. The CDR3 DNA sequence: TGTGCCACCGCACACCTCTACGAGCAGTACTTC. The J gene is TRBJ2-7, the V gene TRBV19, with D unclear. The CDR3 is 11 amino acids. The V gene lost 10 bases and the J gene lost 3 bases, with 10 bases spanning the gap. Germline V gene sequence: CDR1 LNHDA, CDR2 SQIVND (reference sequence).

J is TRBJ2-5 and V is TRBV28; D is possibly TRBD1 (6 bases). This CDR3 comprises 15 residues. Trimming shortened V by 0 bases and J by 4 bases, and 12 bases separated the two germline ends. Germline assignment: CDR1 MDHEN and CDR2 SYDVKM. CDR3 amino acids: CASSLWAGEGETQYF. In DNA, the CDR3 is TGTGCCAGCAGTTTATGGGCAGGGGAAGGAGAGACCCAGTACTTC.

The V and J genes are TRBV6-5 and TRBJ1-4; D not resolved. The CDR3 covers 16 residues. The germline V and J ends were trimmed by 0 bases and 1 base, with 9 bases remaining between them. Per germline, CDR1 MNHEY and CDR2 SVGAGI. The CDR3 DNA sequence: TGTGCCAGCAGTTACTCTCTCGGGGTAACTAATGAAAAACTGTTTTTT. Encoded protein: CASSYSLGVTNEKLFF.

This sequence joins TRBV5-1 and TRBJ2-1; perhaps TRBD2 as D (5 bases). With 0 bases removed from V and 2 bases from J, the gap between germline ends came to 9 bases. Germline CDR1 and CDR2: SGHRS and YFSETQ. The CDR3 extends over 15 amino acids. Here the CDR3 DNA reads TGCGCCAGCAGCTTGGACGCCGGGACCTACAATGAGCAGTTCTTC. It specifies CASSLDAGTYNEQFF.

CDR3 sequence (DNA): TGTGCCAGCTCCCTCGGACAGGGGGCTAAGGGCTACACCTTC. Translated, it gives CASSLGQGAKGYTF. The genes are TRBV18 and TRBJ1-2; 11 bases align to TRBD1. With 6 bases clipped from V and 8 bases from J, the junction kept 8 bases outside the gene matches. The CDR3 covers 14 residues. Germline values: CDR1 KGHSH, CDR2 LQKENI.

This clone came up once. The rearrangement links TRBV10-3 to TRBJ1-3; 8 positions match TRBD1. Germline CDR1 is ENHRY and CDR2 is SYGVKD. The V and J ends lost 8 bases and 1 base, in that order; junction bases with no gene match: 1. The CDR3 runs to 13 residues. CDR3 loop: CAIGQGSGNTIYF. The CDR3 coding sequence is TGTGCCATCGGACAGGGTTCTGGAAACACCATATATTTT.

The chain links TRBV19 to TRBJ1-5; TRBD1 aligns across 7 bases. Germline lookup yields CDR1 LNHDA and CDR2 SQIVND (reference sequence). The CDR3 has 15 residues. V shed 3 bases and J 6 bases; nucleotides not matched to a gene: 8. The CDR3 DNA reads TGTGCCAGTAGTATCCGACAGGGTAGTAGTCAGCCCCAGCATTTT. The encoded protein is CASSIRQGSSQPQHF.

The rearrangement uses TRBV21-1 and TRBJ1-5; whether TRBD1, the table's D call, matches the DNA was not checked. TRBV21-1 is classified as a pseudogene. CDR3 size: 16 residues. CDR3 in DNA: TGTGCCAGCAGCTCCCGAAAGGGGGTGGGCAATCAGCCCCAGCATTTT. Translation: CASSSRKGVGNQPQHF.

This CDR3 reads CASSRQGGNTEAFF. CDR3 sequence (DNA): TGCGCCAGCAGCCGACAGGGCGGGAACACTGAAGCTTTCTTT. This rearrangement joins TRBV5-1 to TRBJ1-1; TRBD1 matches at 7 bases. V was clipped by 4 bases and J by 1 base; unmatched bases: 4. Per germline, CDR1 SGHRS and CDR2 YFSETQ. The CDR3 runs 14 residues.

The chain has TRBV5-1 and TRBJ2-7; 8 bases align to TRBD1. Germline V gene sequence: CDR1 SGHRS, CDR2 YFSETQ. Trimming took 2 bases from V and 2 from J; bases not matched to a gene: 3. The CDR3 spans 14 residues. The CDR3 loop reads CASSFRTGPYEQYF. The CDR3 nucleotides read TGCGCCAGCAGCTTTAGGACAGGGCCCTACGAGCAGTACTTC.

Written as DNA, the CDR3 is TGTGCCAGCAGCGGGAGGACTGGGGGCTACACTGAAGCTTTCTTT. The encoded protein is CASSGRTGGYTEAFF. This chain connects TRBV2 to TRBJ1-1, with a weak D call TRBD1 (6 bases). CDR3 length: 15 amino acids. Trimming shortened V by 6 bases and J by 3 bases, and 17 bases separated the two germline ends. Germline CDR1 is SNHLY and CDR2 is FYNNEI.

The rearrangement links TRBV7-2 to TRBJ2-5, with 7 bases fitting TRBD2. V trimming: 3 bases; J trimming: 7 bases; junction bases outside the gene matches: 8. From germline, CDR1 is SGHTA and CDR2 FQGNSA. The CDR3 is 14 amino acids. DNA of the CDR3: TGTGCCAGCAGCTTCGGGAGGCCGTGGGGGACCCAGTACTTC. It translates to CASSFGRPWGTQYF.

V and J are TRBV5-4 and TRBJ1-6; no clear D gene. Trimming took off 1 base at V and 6 bases at J, with 8 bases between the two ends. This CDR3 region has 14 residues. Germline-derived CDR1 and CDR2 are SGHNT and YYREEE (reference sequence). CDR3 amino acids: CASSLTRSNSPLHF. The CDR3 region has the DNA TGTGCCAGCAGCTTGACAAGGAGTAATTCACCCCTCCACTTT. The whole variable domain, filled in from reference TRBV5-4 and TRBJ1-6, reads ETGVTQSPTHLIKTRGQQVTLRCSSQSGHNTVSWYQQALGQGPQFIFQYYREEENGRGNFPPRFSGLQFPNYSSELNVNALELDDSALYLCASSLTRSNSPLHFGNGTRLTVT.

This chain uses TRBV5-1 with TRBJ1-3; perhaps TRBD1 as D (5 bases). Germline-derived CDR1 and CDR2 are SGHRS and YFSETQ. CDR3 size: 14 residues. Trimming left V 4 bases short and J 2 bases short, with 10 bases between. The CDR3 region has the DNA TGCGCCAGCAGCGAGCCGGGGGCTGGAAACACCATATATTTT. This codes for CASSEPGAGNTIYF.

The chain is built from TRBV27 and TRBJ1-1; 8 nucleotides line up with TRBD1. With V trimmed by 4 bases and J by 3 bases, 13 bases remained unmatched. From germline, CDR1 is MNHEY and CDR2 SMNVEV (reference sequence). This CDR3 spans 17 amino acids. In DNA, the CDR3 is TGTGCCAGCAGTTCGCCGCCCCGACAGGGGAGGGACACTGAAGCTTTCTTT. Its translation: CASSSPPRQGRDTEAFF.

CDR3 nucleotide sequence: TGTGCCAGCTCACCATTGATTCGCTGGCAGGAGAACACTGAAGCTTTCTTT. Its protein is CASSPLIRWQENTEAFF. The gene calls are TRBV18 and TRBJ1-1; D unresolved. V lost 2 bases and J lost 1, with 17 bases in between. Germline CDR1 is KGHSH and CDR2 is LQKENI. CDR3 length: 17 residues. Based on the CDR3 plus reference TRBV18 and TRBJ1-1, the full variable domain is NAGVMQNPRHLVRRRGQEARLRCSPMKGHSHVYWYRQLPEEGLKFMVYLQKENIIDESGMPKERFSAEFPKEGPSILRIQQVVRGDSAAYFCASSPLIRWQENTEAFFGQGTRLTVV.

The rearrangement links TRBV6-5 to TRBJ2-2, with 9 bases aligning to TRBD1. V lost 8 bases and J lost 5; bases outside the gene matches: 9. This CDR3 has 15 residues. CDR1 and CDR2 (germline): MNHEY, SVGAGI. In nucleotides, the CDR3 is TGTGCCAGCGGTAGACAGGGGGGTGGGACCGGGGAGCTGTTTTTT. This translates into CASGRQGGGTGELFF.

This chain connects TRBV6-6 to TRBJ1-2, with D possibly matching TRBD1 (5 bases). The CDR3 totals 13 residues. The germline CDR1 and CDR2 sequences are MNHNY and SVGAGI (reference sequence). The V gene lost 4 bases and the J gene lost 4 bases, with 10 bases spanning the gap. The chain's CDR3 is CASSSSDTYGYTF. CDR3 nucleotides: TGTGCCAGCAGTTCCTCGGACACCTATGGCTACACCTTC.

The chain recombines TRBV7-9 with TRBJ1-3, with 7 bases that match TRBD1. There are 14 residues in the CDR3. CDR1 SEHNR and CDR2 FQNEAQ come from the germline V gene (reference sequence). With 6 bases clipped from V and 4 bases from J, the junction kept 6 bases outside the gene matches. CDR3 protein: CASRSDREGNTIYF. CDR3 bases: TGTGCCAGCAGATCAGACAGGGAAGGAAACACCATATATTTT.

The chain recombines TRBV4-1 with TRBJ1-1; the D gene is possibly TRBD1 (6 bases). From germline, CDR1 is MGHRA and CDR2 YSYEKL. V was cut by 2 bases and J by 0 bases, with 13 bases left in between. There are 16 residues in the CDR3. CDR3 nucleotides: TGCGCCAGCAGCCAATACGGGACAAGATTGAACACTGAAGCTTTCTTT. Amino acid sequence: CASSQYGTRLNTEAFF.

The chain couples TRBV5-6 to TRBJ2-7, with 8 bases aligning to TRBD2. J was trimmed by 0 bases and V by 0 bases; bases with no gene match: 5. Looked up from germline, CDR1 is SGHDT and CDR2 is YYEEEE. CDR3 length: 16 residues. CDR3 sequence: CASSLEIAGNSYEQYF. The CDR3, as DNA: TGTGCCAGCAGCTTGGAAATAGCGGGGAACTCCTACGAGCAGTACTTC.

V gene TRBV28 combines with J gene TRBJ2-5, with 12 nucleotides matching TRBD2. Germline lookup yields CDR1 MDHEN and CDR2 SYDVKM. CDR3 size: 18 residues. The V and J ends lost 4 bases and 1 base, in that order; junction bases with no gene match: 10. The CDR3 is CASSSSGGAGWGQETQYF. DNA of the CDR3: TGTGCCAGCAGTTCTAGCGGGGGGGCAGGTTGGGGCCAAGAGACCCAGTACTTC.